A selection of T cell receptor beta chains follows, all from one sample in a study of T cell responses to AZD1222 COVID-19 vaccine. Sequenced by immunoSEQ multiplex PCR; TCRdb stores in-frame clones only, minus some. The table shows about 140,000 clones, with roughly 89% occurring only once. The material was peripheral blood, obtained on day 0 of AZD1222 vaccination. These receptors originate from an adult in good health. CDR3s include the opening cysteine and the closing phenylalanine or tryptophan. D genes are given only for firm matches.

len	v_gene	d_gene	j_gene	CDR3aa
13	TRBV27	NA	TRBJ1-2	CASSSRFNYGYTF
14	TRBV5-4	NA	TRBJ2-5	CASKMDRGKETQYF
14	TRBV28	NA	TRBJ1-2	CASSPGVSGYGYTF
12	TRBV6-5	NA	TRBJ1-2	CASGLFSYGYTF
13	TRBV2	NA	TRBJ1-1	CASVRGRNTEAFF
16	TRBV5-1	NA	TRBJ1-4	CASSDGYSGLNEKLFF
14	TRBV28	TRBD1	TRBJ1-1	CASRTDRVEVEAFF
15	TRBV5-8	NA	TRBJ1-5	CASSWPGSKNQPQHF
14	TRBV5-1	NA	TRBJ1-1	CASSGRSGNTEAFF
15	TRBV4-1	NA	TRBJ1-2	CASSHIQSANYGYTF
16	TRBV10-3	TRBD1	TRBJ1-2	CAISESGRGQGYGYTF
12	TRBV19	NA	TRBJ1-2	CASRTASYGYTF
14	TRBV15	NA	TRBJ2-7	CATSRDLVAYEQYF
16	TRBV25-1	NA	TRBJ2-3	CASRPPGGGGTDTQYF
14	TRBV6-5	TRBD1	TRBJ1-2	CASRAGGRNYGYTF
14	TRBV6-2/TRBV6-3	NA	TRBJ1-2	CASSYSADGYGYTF
16	TRBV5-6	NA	TRBJ2-5	CASSPVGQTYQETQYF
14	TRBV6-1	NA	TRBJ1-1	CASSEIEENTEAFF
17	TRBV7-2	TRBD1	TRBJ1-1	CASSLAPGQGRPTEAFF
13	TRBV28	NA	TRBJ1-2	CASSLTGVYGYTF
14	TRBV7-9	NA	TRBJ1-4	CASSFSAGGEKLFF
19	TRBV11-2	TRBD1	TRBJ2-6	CASSLDDRGSLSGANVLTF
15	TRBV4-3	NA	TRBJ2-2	CASSQDVRGTGELFF
16	TRBV9	TRBD1	TRBJ2-5	CASSVSGGTLRETQYF
15	TRBV7-2	NA	TRBJ1-5	CASSLDGRGHQPQHF
14	TRBV19	TRBD1	TRBJ2-5	CASEDRGNQETQYF
12	TRBV27	NA	TRBJ1-4	CASSFKNEKLFF
14	TRBV7-8	NA	TRBJ1-2	CASSSGDPGYGYTF
12	TRBV12-3/TRBV12-4	NA	TRBJ1-3	CASIPSGNTIYF
14	TRBV3-1/TRBV3-2	NA	TRBJ1-1	CASSLSGGNTEAFF
19	TRBV9	TRBD2	TRBJ2-3	CASSRGPGTSGAWADTQYF
15	TRBV6-2/TRBV6-3	NA	TRBJ1-5	CASSYPGGRNQPQHF
18	TRBV21-1	NA	TRBJ1-4	CASSEGRIGRVPKRKLFF
14	TRBV7-9	NA	TRBJ1-2	CASSPGGQKLGYTF
16	TRBV6-2/TRBV6-3	TRBD1	TRBJ1-1	CASSPGQGRWYAEAFF
15	TRBV4-1	NA	TRBJ2-2	CASSQDRAGTGELFF
12	TRBV19	NA	TRBJ1-2	CASGGGRGGYTF
15	TRBV6-5	NA	TRBJ1-1	CASSYGVGYGTEAFF
16	TRBV6-5	NA	TRBJ1-2	CASSYSIGAPSYGYTF
15	TRBV27	NA	TRBJ1-5	CASRSRADLNQPQHF
16	TRBV2	TRBD2	TRBJ2-3	CASAYRTSGAKDTQYF
13	TRBV24-1	TRBD1	TRBJ1-2	CATSEDRAYGYTF
15	TRBV18	TRBD1	TRBJ1-1	CASSLDDRGYTEAFF
16	TRBV19	NA	TRBJ1-5	CASSIAGGRENQPQHF
18	TRBV6-6	NA	TRBJ1-5	CASTRSNHAGFANQPQHF
14	TRBV4-1	TRBD1	TRBJ1-5	CASSRDRVGQPQHF
14	TRBV10-2	NA	TRBJ2-2	CASSADYLPGELFF
15	TRBV10-1	TRBD1	TRBJ2-7	CASSETGTAIYEQYF
17	TRBV15	NA	TRBJ1-4	CATSRDLSAGRNEKLFF
14	TRBV6-2/TRBV6-3	TRBD1	TRBJ1-1	CASSYSDRGFEAFF
16	TRBV4-3	NA	TRBJ2-3	CASSQDQAGRTDTQYF
16	TRBV24-1	NA	TRBJ2-1	CATSDSKPSSYNEQFF